This paragraph reports one TCR beta chain. No antigen is known for it. Libraries were prepared by immunoSEQ multiplex PCR; TCRdb keeps only in-frame clonotypes and omits some of them. The sample has around 1,800 clones; around 48% are singletons. This sample is part of a study of Tregs in tolerant kidney transplant recipients. Study-wide results and caveats: Expanding Tregs on activated donor B cells appeared to best identify donor-specific TCRbeta clones. The small number of patients limits these findings pending further validation.

CDR1 and CDR2 from the germline V gene are SGHRS and YFSETQ. The CDR3 extends over 15 amino acids. Trimming left V 4 bases short and J 6 bases short, with 17 bases between. The sequence was collected from a human donor in good health. What was sequenced was Tregs from blood cultured with allogeneic cells. The rearrangement uses TRBV5-1 and TRBJ2-1; D may be TRBD1 (6 bases). CDR3 in DNA: TGCGCCAGCAGCAGCGGCTGGGGGCTGCTCAATGAGCAGTTCTTC. Protein: CASSSGWGLLNEQFF.